Sequencing of this T cell receptor beta chain was carried out in a study of blood T cells in healthy people across ages. Overall study results and limits: TCR beta diversity was tightly associated with the proportion of naive T cells. For the donors, CMV status was unknown and possibly confounded expanded clonotype changes.

The CDR3 consists of 16 residues. V was cut by 0 bases and J by 3 bases, with 13 bases left in between. Germline lookup yields CDR1 MGHDK and CDR2 SYGVNS. On this clonotype itself: Its antigen is not identified.

PBMCs were isolated at a quantity of at least 7 million per sample. Each sample provided at least 6 micrograms of extracted total RNA. The second PCR ran roughly 6 to 11 cycles with a sample-barcoded 5' primer and J-beta primers. From the 5' RACE reads, TCRdb called clonotypes with MiXCR, one entry per CDR3 protein. The sample lists about 580,000 distinct CDR3 sequences, roughly 48% occurring once. The sample was blood. The clonotype was recovered from an elderly man in good health. This rearrangement joins TRBV25-1 to TRBJ2-3; perhaps TRBD2 as D (5 bases). The CDR3 region is CASSEYVGVGTDTQYF. CDR3 sequence (DNA): TGTGCCAGCAGTGAATACGTGGGAGTAGGAACAGATACGCAGTATTTT. The whole variable domain, filled in from reference TRBV25-1 and TRBJ2-3, reads EADIYQTPRYLVIGTGKKITLECSQTMGHDKMYWYQQDPGMELHLIHYSYGVNSTEKGDLSSESTVSRIRTEHFPLTLESARPSHTSQYLCASSEYVGVGTDTQYFGPGTRLTVL.